Following are 25 T cell receptor beta chains from one sample sequenced in a study of regulatory T cells in long-lasting Graves disease. The TCR beta library used iRepertoire HTBI primers with Arm-PCR amplification of CDR3. TCRdb re-derived calls from the multiplex PCR reads in MiXCR, one entry per CDR3 protein. The sample holds some 230,000 distinct CDR3 sequences, about 16% seen once. Time point here: newly diagnosed GD, antithyroid drugs for less than 3 months. Scientists built the TCR library using RNA that was extracted from PBMCs. Source: peripheral blood mononuclear cells (PBMCs), taken at new diagnosis, from a patient treated with antithyroid drugs. The origin of the receptors is a female donor with Graves disease.

This clonotype was seen repeatedly, ten times or more. This sequence joins TRBV20-1 and TRBJ2-1; D uncertain. CDR1 is DFQATT and CDR2 is SNEGSKA in the germline V gene (reference sequence). V lost 6 bases, J lost 8 bases, and 11 bases lay in between. The CDR3 covers 11 residues. DNA for the CDR3: TGCAGTGCAGAACATAGAGATGAGCAGTTCTTC. As protein: CSAEHRDEQFF.

The chain links TRBV6-1 to TRBJ2-5; either TRBD1 or TRBD2 may supply D (5 bases each). V lost 10 bases and J 1 base, leaving 16 bases between the germline ends. The CDR3 loop spans 14 amino acids. Looked up from germline, CDR1 is MNHNS and CDR2 is SASEGT. In nucleotides, the CDR3 is TGTGCCACCCTCTCCGGGGCAGCCCAAGAGACCCAGTACTTC. Amino acids: CATLSGAAQETQYF.

This clonotype showed up just once. This chain connects TRBV20-1 to TRBJ2-3; TRBD2 aligns across 12 bases. Germline V gene data show CDR1 as DFQATT and CDR2 as SNEGSKA (reference sequence). This CDR3 spans 15 amino acids. V shed 5 bases and J 3 bases; nucleotides not matched to a gene: 6. The CDR3 sequence is CSAFTTSGRTDTQYF. The CDR3 DNA sequence: TGCAGTGCTTTCACCACTAGCGGGAGGACAGATACGCAGTATTTT.

This clonotype has ten or more counts. The V call is TRBV9, the J call TRBJ1-4; D is perhaps TRBD1 (5 bases). The V gene's germline CDR1 is SGDLS and CDR2 YYNGEE. This CDR3 comprises 17 residues. Trimming removed 0 bases from V and 3 bases from J, with 15 bases in between. The CDR3 nucleotides read TGTGCCAGCAGCGTAGCCCTGACGGGACGAGCTAATGAAAAACTGTTTTTT. Residues: CASSVALTGRANEKLFF.

Written as DNA, the CDR3 is TGTGCCAGCAGCTTAAGGTCGCTGAACACTGAAGCTTTCTTT. Translated, it gives CASSLRSLNTEAFF. V gene TRBV7-6 combines with J gene TRBJ1-1; D is unresolved. The germline V gene encodes CDR1 SGHVS and CDR2 FNYEAQ. Deletions cut 2 bases from V and 0 bases from J, with 7 bases between. This CDR3 is built from 14 residues.

This clonotype was counted at least ten times. CDR3 sequence (DNA): TGTGCCAGCAGCTTAGTCCAGGCGAATAATTCACCCCTCCACTTT. The encoded protein is CASSLVQANNSPLHF. The V call is TRBV7-2, the J call TRBJ1-6; unclear D gene. V was clipped by 1 base and J by 5 bases, with 9 bases between them. The germline V gene encodes CDR1 SGHTA and CDR2 FQGNSA. The CDR3 extends over 15 amino acids.

V usage is TRBV9 and J usage is TRBJ2-1; 7 bases fit TRBD2. Trimming removed 4 bases from V and 0 bases from J; junction bases left unmatched: 7. The CDR3 is made up of 16 amino acids. Germline CDR1 reads SGDLS; CDR2 reads YYNGEE. CDR3: CASSIKAGTSYNEQFF. For the CDR3, the DNA is TGTGCCAGCAGCATAAAAGCGGGGACCTCCTACAATGAGCAGTTCTTC.

Concerning this clonotype itself: A read error may explain this, as a much larger clone is one base away. Here the CDR3 omits its conserved ending phenylalanine or tryptophan, so a read error is the likely source. This chain connects TRBV5-1 to TRBJ1-1, with 8 positions matching TRBD1. This CDR3 is 16 amino acids long. Germline CDR1 SGHRS, CDR2 YFSETQ. V lost 4 bases, J lost 0 bases, and 8 bases stayed unmatched. The CDR3 region is CASSQGQGVMNTEAFL. For the CDR3, the DNA is TGCGCCAGCAGCCAAGGACAGGGAGTCATGAACACTGAAGCTTTCCTT.

This clonotype was seen at least ten times. J is TRBJ1-1 and V is TRBV28; no reliable D call. In germline, CDR1 is MDHEN, CDR2 SYDVKM. The CDR3 covers 12 residues. With 1 base removed from V and 8 bases from J, the gap between germline ends came to 8 bases. CDR3 loop: CASSLSQMEAFF. The CDR3, as DNA: TGTGCCAGCAGTTTATCACAGATGGAAGCTTTCTTT.

This clonotype appeared many times. The chain is built from TRBV12-3 or TRBV12-4 and TRBJ2-7, with 9 positions matching TRBD2. The trim removed 1 base at V and 3 bases at J, leaving 1 base unmatched. The CDR3 is 14 residues long. DNA for the CDR3: TGTGCCAGCAGTTTAGGGACTAGCGACTACGAGCAGTACTTC. It encodes CASSLGTSDYEQYF.

There are many counts of this clonotype. This chain connects TRBV24-1 to TRBJ2-3, with TRBD1 matching over 7 bases. The germline V gene encodes CDR1 KGHDR and CDR2 SFDVKD. V shed 4 bases, J shed 6 bases, and the junction held 9 bases outside the gene matches. The CDR3 is made up of 15 amino acids. The CDR3 loop reads CATSDLGQLSDTQYF. CDR3 coding DNA: TGTGCCACCAGTGACTTGGGACAGCTGAGCGATACGCAGTATTTT.

This clonotype has a count of ten or more. The chain couples TRBV2 to TRBJ1-5; perhaps TRBD1 as D (6 bases). Germline V gene sequence: CDR1 SNHLY, CDR2 FYNNEI. Trimming shortened V by 4 bases and J by 7 bases, and 11 bases separated the two germline ends. CDR3 length equals 13 residues. CDR3 DNA: TGTGCCAGCAGTGGCAGGGGAGACCAGCCCCAGCATTTT. Its translation is CASSGRGDQPQHF.

About this clonotype: A read error likely explains this, since a far larger clone differs by one base. V gene TRBV12-3 or TRBV12-4 combines with J gene TRBJ2-7; D is undetermined. This CDR3 has 12 amino acids. V lost 1 base and J lost 7, with 8 bases in between. CDR3 DNA sequence: TGTGCCAGCAGTTTAGATTTCGGGGAGCAGTACTTC. This sequence encodes CASSLDFGEQYF.

V gene TRBV20-1 combines with J gene TRBJ2-7, with 11 bases fitting TRBD2. The CDR3 extends over 13 amino acids. The V gene end was trimmed by 6 bases and the J gene end by 3 bases; junction bases not matched to a gene: 4. The V gene's germline CDR1 is DFQATT and CDR2 SNEGSKA (reference sequence). The CDR3 DNA is TGCAGTGCCCCGGGACTAGCGGACTACGAGCAGTACTTC. This encodes CSAPGLADYEQYF.

The rearrangement links TRBV7-9 to TRBJ1-2; a possible D gene is TRBD1 (6 bases). The ends were cut back, 4 bases at V and 4 bases at J, with 19 bases in the middle. CDR3 length: 16 amino acids. Germline V gives CDR1 SEHNR, CDR2 FQNEAQ (reference sequence). In nucleotides, the CDR3 is TGTGCCAGCAGCTGGTCGGGGGCAGGGGAGGGCTATGGCTACACCTTC. This encodes CASSWSGAGEGYGYTF.

This clonotype showed up many times. The rearrangement links TRBV2 to TRBJ2-7; 9 bases map to TRBD1. From germline, CDR1 is SNHLY and CDR2 FYNNEI. This CDR3 region has 14 residues. With 8 bases clipped from V and 5 bases from J, the junction kept 10 bases outside the gene matches. CDR3 nucleotides: TGTGCCAGCTTGTCCGGGACAGGGTGGAACGAGCAGTACTTC. It is translated as CASLSGTGWNEQYF.

About this clonotype itself: A far larger clone differs by one base, so this is likely a read error. V is TRBV11-2 and J is TRBJ1-2; D not resolved. The ends were cut back, 0 bases at V and 4 bases at J, with 12 bases in the middle. Germline loops: CDR1 SGHAT, CDR2 FQNNGV. CDR3 size: 15 residues. The CDR3 coding sequence is TGTGCCAGCAGCTTAGAGCGCTCGGCAGTCTATGGCTACACCTTC. Encoded protein: CASSLERSAVYGYTF. Based on the CDR3 plus reference TRBV11-2 and TRBJ1-2, the full variable domain is EAGVAQSPRYKIIEKRQSVAFWCNPISGHATLYWYQQILGQGPKLLIQFQNNGVVDDSQLPKDRFSAERLKGVDSTLKIQPAKLEDSAVYLCASSLERSAVYGYTFGSGTRLTVV.

The chain combines TRBV9 with TRBJ2-3, with D perhaps matching TRBD2 (6 bases). V was trimmed by 3 bases and J by 3 bases, leaving 14 bases between them. Germline CDR1 is SGDLS and CDR2 is YYNGEE. CDR3 length: 15 residues. CDR3 nucleotide sequence: TGTGCCAGCAGCGACAGTGCGCGGGATACAGATACGCAGTATTTT. It codes for CASSDSARDTDTQYF.

As regards this clonotype: A much larger clone is a single base away; this may be a read error. The genes are TRBV5-6 and TRBJ1-2; weak D call: TRBD1 (6 bases). This CDR3 is 17 amino acids long. CDR1 SGHDT and CDR2 YYEEEE come from the germline V gene. Trimming removed 2 bases from V and 0 bases from J, with 17 bases in between. The CDR3 DNA sequence: TGTGCCAGCAGCTTTGACAGGCGGCAACTAGCTAACTATGGCTACACCTTC. The encoded protein is CASSFDRRQLANYGYTF.

This clonotype has a count of ten or more. CDR3 protein: CASSLIPGLGIDEQYF. DNA for the CDR3: TGTGCCAGCTCCCTGATCCCGGGACTAGGGATTGACGAGCAGTACTTC. The V and J genes are TRBV18 and TRBJ2-7; the match to TRBD2 covers 8 bases. The CDR3 spans 16 residues. Germline CDR1 is KGHSH and CDR2 is LQKENI. The V gene end was trimmed by 6 bases and the J gene end by 5 bases; junction bases not matched to a gene: 15.

V is TRBV18 and J is TRBJ2-7; D perhaps matches TRBD1 (6 bases). The CDR3 runs 15 residues. Germline values: CDR1 KGHSH, CDR2 LQKENI. V was cut by 0 bases and J by 6 bases, with 15 bases left in between. The CDR3 DNA is TGTGCCAGCTCACCACCTAGTCAGGGGTTGGGCGAGCAGTACTTC. This codes for CASSPPSQGLGEQYF.

This clonotype came up many times. CDR3 sequence (DNA): TGTGCCAGCAGTTCTACAGGGGGCAATCAGCCCCAGCATTTT. This sequence encodes CASSSTGGNQPQHF. The V and J genes are TRBV6-2 or TRBV6-3 and TRBJ1-5; 7 positions match TRBD1. Germline CDR1 reads MNHEY; CDR2 reads SVGEGT. The V gene end was trimmed by 4 bases and the J gene end by 2 bases; junction bases not matched to a gene: 2. The CDR3 consists of 14 residues.

Many counts were recorded for this clonotype. This chain joins TRBV7-9 and TRBJ1-3; D not certain. Germline-derived CDR1 and CDR2 are SEHNR and FQNEAQ (reference sequence). V lost 1 base, J lost 0 bases, and 7 bases lay in between. The CDR3 is made up of 15 amino acids. The CDR3 sequence: CASSLEQLSGNTIYF. The CDR3 DNA follows: TGTGCCAGCAGCTTAGAGCAGCTCTCTGGAAACACCATATATTTT.

The J gene is TRBJ2-2, the V gene TRBV5-1, with TRBD1 as a possible D gene (5 bases). V was shortened by 5 bases and J by 2 bases, with 7 bases between the two germline ends. This CDR3 comprises 13 residues. Germline values: CDR1 SGHRS, CDR2 YFSETQ. The CDR3 here is CASRQVNTGELFF. DNA for the CDR3: TGCGCCAGCAGACAGGTTAACACCGGGGAGCTGTTTTTT.

This clonotype has a count of ten or more. V is TRBV7-6 and J is TRBJ2-1; D possibly uses TRBD1 or TRBD2 (5 bases each). Germline V lookup: CDR1 SGHVS, CDR2 FNYEAQ. This CDR3 has 15 residues. V shed 0 bases and J shed 4 bases, with 10 bases lying between them. The chain's CDR3 is CASSLAYGGYNEQFF. The DNA of the CDR3 is TGTGCCAGCAGCTTAGCCTATGGGGGTTACAATGAGCAGTTCTTC.